This T cell receptor delta chain was identified in a study of gamma-delta T cells after stem cell transplantation. CDR3 length equals 16 residues. Trimming stripped 0 bases from V and 6 bases from J, with 19 bases between. Germline-derived CDR1 and CDR2 are GEAIGNYY and EKD. TCRdb re-processed the RT-PCR reads via CATT. Of around 12,000 delta-chain clones detected, 30% to 40% appear once; the ten largest clones hold more than 2.5%. J is TRDJ1 and V is TRDV2; D gene unclear. The receptor comes from a human donor. It is not recorded whose cells these are; they may come from a transplant donor. Sequencing was performed on gamma-delta T cells. The CDR3 is CACDTGLSPIFYKLIF. The CDR3 DNA reads TGTGCCTGTGACACCGGCCTCTCCCCCATTTTTTATAAACTCATCTTT.